This T cell receptor (beta chain) was identified in a study of human T cells and chemical hapten exposure. Overall study context: Donors were sensitized with 2% DPC on the upper inner arm.

The CDR3 sequence is 16 residues long. Indicated time point: pre-sensitization, week 0. Stated treatment: therapeutic diphenylcyclopropenone sensitization with weekly scalp DPC. Someone pulled total RNA out of unfractionated whole blood. Those who donated were patients with alopecia, 18 to 70 years of age, and suitable for DPC. This clonotype was seen at least ten times. Individual cDNA molecules (in the library) carried attached unique molecular identifiers. One entry per CDR3 protein, called by TCRdb with MiXCR from the RACE reads. Of tens of thousands of distinct CDR3 sequences detected, around 10% appear once; the ten largest clones hold about 2.1%.

The chain couples TRBV21-1 to TRBJ1-6; the table assigns TRBD1, which was not confirmed against the DNA. TRBV21-1 corresponds to a pseudogene. The TCR was taken from a woman aged 35 to 49 with alopecia areata. Some clones in this sample may be carry-over from other donors' samples. The source material was whole blood, sampled in connection with sensitization to the hapten diphenylcyclopropenone (DPC). The CDR3, as DNA: TGTGCCAGAAGGGACAGCCCGAGCTCCTATAATTCACCCCTCCACTTT. Amino acids: CARRDSPSSYNSPLHF.